Listed below are T cell receptor beta chains from one sample, sequenced in a study of blood T cell repertoires in COVID-19. TCRdb's table, derived via immunoSEQ multiplex PCR, lists solely in-frame clones and lacks some. The sample carries over 200,000 clones, 80% to 90% recorded once. The sequenced sample was PBMCs or T cells enriched from blood (not recorded which). The receptors were sampled from a man aged 35-49 years who had recovered from COVID-19. CDR3s include the opening cysteine and the closing phenylalanine or tryptophan.

TRBV6-5	TRBJ1-1	CASSPRGGNTEAFF
TRBV5-1	TRBJ1-5	CASSLGSARGSNQPQHF
TRBV5-1	TRBJ1-3	CASSLDAAFSGNTIYF
TRBV7-3	TRBJ1-1	CASSFSQTGGEAFF
TRBV6-5	TRBJ2-3	CASSATSGITDTQYF
TRBV27	TRBJ2-1	CASSLSQGVGEQFF
TRBV2	TRBJ1-2	CASRDRGNYGYTF
TRBV29-1	TRBJ2-2	CSGLAGSSNTGELFF
TRBV27	TRBJ1-2	CASSRGQGNGYTF
TRBV3-1/TRBV3-2	TRBJ1-1	CASSQRRTGSENTEAFF
TRBV24-1	TRBJ1-2	CATSDSPAGGRNGYTF
TRBV5-5	TRBJ2-7	CASSLEGAPYEQYF
TRBV10-3	TRBJ1-2	CAISSGDGYTF
TRBV5-6	TRBJ2-3	CASSFQGPDTQYF
TRBV10-3	TRBJ1-1	CAISDTAYTEAFF
TRBV5-5	TRBJ2-7	CASSLDQGANEQYF
TRBV10-3	TRBJ2-7	CATATQGASEQYF
TRBV7-9	TRBJ1-1	CASSLGQAHTEAFF
TRBV2	TRBJ2-3	CASRRLPDTQYF
TRBV5-1	TRBJ2-7	CASSAGTSGSGEQYF
TRBV18	TRBJ1-5	CASSPGQGMGNQPQHF
TRBV30	TRBJ2-2	CAWRRLAGTGELFF
TRBV4-2	TRBJ2-1	CASSQGRVSGDNYNEQFF
TRBV5-1	TRBJ1-6	CASSPSNTGGNSPLHF
TRBV21-1	TRBJ1-5	CASQDRHNQPQHF
TRBV18	TRBJ1-1	CASSPRNDKNTEAFF
TRBV2	TRBJ2-1	CATSPAGGPNEQFF
TRBV9	TRBJ2-7	CASSFRLAGASEQYF
TRBV18	TRBJ2-1	CASSPPAKGDEQFF
TRBV5-4	TRBJ2-7	CASSLMSSGSEQYF
TRBV6-1	TRBJ2-5	CASSEAKGSGETQYF
TRBV7-3	TRBJ2-7	CASSFGFSAVEQYF
TRBV19	TRBJ2-7	CASSSRTSGRSYEQYF
TRBV18	TRBJ2-5	CASSPLAGDSETQYF
TRBV12-3/TRBV12-4	TRBJ1-2	CASSRQGNYGYTF
TRBV5-1	TRBJ1-2	CASSFSGGYGYTF
TRBV7-9	TRBJ1-6	CASSLDGASPLHF
TRBV12-3/TRBV12-4	TRBJ2-7	CASSLRGEQYF
TRBV2	TRBJ2-5	CASSEEGAARAGAQYF
TRBV11-2	TRBJ1-6	CASSLGAMNSPLHF
TRBV11-2	TRBJ2-2	CASSPQANTGELFF
TRBV3-1/TRBV3-2	TRBJ1-1	CASGKSVAAFF
TRBV3-1/TRBV3-2	TRBJ1-1	CASSQERVRNTEAFF
TRBV5-5	TRBJ2-2	CASSPRTGYTGELFF
TRBV19	TRBJ2-5	CASSIPGQKETQYF
TRBV9	TRBJ1-2	CASSVGTYYGYTF
TRBV19	TRBJ1-5	CASSRAGTGSQPQHF
TRBV9	TRBJ2-1	CASGRGSHEQFF
TRBV5-1	TRBJ2-7	CASSPTGGYEQYF
TRBV7-2	TRBJ1-5	CASTTDSNQPQHF
TRBV19	TRBJ2-1	CASSIRVRTNNEQFF
TRBV5-1	TRBJ1-2	CASSLSTGGSGYTF
TRBV9	TRBJ1-1	CASSAGRRGPEAFF
TRBV27	TRBJ2-7	CASSPWTGLNYEQYF
TRBV7-3	TRBJ2-3	CASSSGLAGDRSTQYF
TRBV2	TRBJ1-2	CASTSREGYTF
TRBV4-1	TRBJ2-3	CASSQATDTQYF
TRBV7-8	TRBJ1-1	CASSLVGSLTGMNTEAFF
TRBV19	TRBJ1-2	CASRTGHEHYGYTF